Listed here are 29 T cell receptor beta chains from one sample, sequenced in a study of T cells in Graves' hyperthyroidism and ophthalmopathy. RNA transcripts gave rise to amplified TCR beta CDR3 regions. The TCR CDR3 first-round RT-PCR relied on the HTBI primer set. Each CDR3 protein is one row after TCRdb ran MiXCR on the multiplex PCR reads. Among 300,000 to 500,000 distinct CDR3 sequences listed, around 14% were seen once. What was sequenced was blood. All receptors come from a woman in her thirties with Graves' hyperthyroidism.

This clonotype was picked up a small number of times. The rearrangement uses TRBV7-6 and TRBJ2-6; weak D call: TRBD1 (5 bases). The CDR3 runs 17 residues. CDR1 is SGHVS, CDR2 FNYEAQ, per germline. Deletions cut 0 bases from V and 0 bases from J, with 9 bases between. The CDR3 reads CASSLAWGSSGANVLTF. As DNA, the CDR3 is TGTGCCAGCAGCTTAGCATGGGGCAGCTCTGGGGCCAACGTCCTGACTTTC.

The V and J genes are TRBV5-1 and TRBJ2-7; D is possibly TRBD1 or TRBD2 (5 bases each). Trimming removed 4 bases at V and 3 bases at J, with 14 bases between. This CDR3 is built from 14 residues. Germline V gene sequence: CDR1 SGHRS, CDR2 YFSETQ. CDR3: CASSHGTEDYEQYF. CDR3 nucleotides: TGCGCCAGCAGCCACGGGACCGAAGACTACGAGCAGTACTTC.

This clonotype was detected ten times or more. The chain carries TRBV3-1 and TRBJ1-1, with D perhaps matching TRBD1 (6 bases). From germline, CDR1 is LGHDT and CDR2 YNNKEL (reference sequence). The CDR3 totals 12 residues. The V end was cut by 6 bases, the J end by 3 bases, with 8 bases between. DNA for the CDR3: TGTGCCAGCAGTACAGGGTACACTGAAGCTTTCTTT. It yields the protein CASSTGYTEAFF.

This clonotype was recorded a few times. The V call is TRBV20-1, the J call TRBJ2-4; D call uncertain. This CDR3 contains 12 residues. In germline, CDR1 is DFQATT, CDR2 SNEGSKA (reference sequence). V gave up 6 bases and J gave up 7 bases, with 13 bases separating them. CDR3 amino acids: CSAMDDLNIQYF. Written as DNA, the CDR3 is TGCAGTGCCATGGATGATTTGAACATTCAGTACTTC.

This clonotype was recorded many times. The V gene is TRBV12-3 or TRBV12-4, the J gene TRBJ2-5, with a weak D call TRBD2 (6 bases). The CDR3 sequence is 17 residues long. V lost 1 base and J 2 bases, leaving 17 bases between the germline ends. CDR3 in DNA: TGTGCCAGCAGTTTAGGAGGTCGGGAGCGGACTCAAGAGACCCAGTACTTC. Its protein product is CASSLGGRERTQETQYF.

This clonotype was seen many times. The V and J genes are TRBV27 and TRBJ2-3; D is uncertain. Trimming removed 6 bases from V and 4 bases from J, with 14 bases in between. CDR3 size: 14 residues. CDR1 is MNHEY, CDR2 SMNVEV, per germline (reference sequence). The CDR3 protein is CASSPTIAADTQYF. CDR3 DNA sequence: TGTGCCAGCAGCCCAACCATAGCCGCAGATACGCAGTATTTT.

The table lists this clonotype with many counts. The rearrangement links TRBV20-1 to TRBJ1-1, with no clear D. The CDR3 loop spans 14 amino acids. V was pared by 2 bases and J by 3 bases, with 13 bases between. CDR1 and CDR2 from the germline V gene are DFQATT and SNEGSKA (reference sequence). CDR3 protein: CSARNPAVDTEAFF. The CDR3 nucleotides read TGCAGTGCTAGAAACCCCGCCGTGGACACTGAAGCTTTCTTT.

This clonotype was picked up a small number of times. This chain uses TRBV6-5 with TRBJ1-1; D might be TRBD1 (5 bases). V was trimmed by 6 bases and J by 5 bases, leaving 16 bases between them. This CDR3 has 14 amino acids. Looked up from germline, CDR1 is MNHEY and CDR2 is SVGAGI. CDR3: CASSYRLPGTEAFF. Here the CDR3 DNA reads TGTGCCAGCAGCTACAGGCTTCCGGGGACTGAAGCTTTCTTT.

At least ten counts were recorded for this clonotype. The chain couples TRBV5-1 to TRBJ2-7; D gene unclear. The CDR3 runs 13 residues. The V and J ends lost 0 bases and 3 bases respectively, with 7 bases between them. The germline V gene has CDR1 SGHRS and CDR2 YFSETQ. The CDR3 DNA reads TGCGCCAGCAGCTTGGCGGCCGGCTACGAGCAGTACTTC. Translated, it gives CASSLAAGYEQYF.

This clonotype was seen many times. The V and J genes are TRBV7-8 and TRBJ2-7, with D perhaps TRBD1 or TRBD2 (6 bases each). The CDR3 loop spans 15 amino acids. The V end was cut by 6 bases, the J end by 0 bases, with 15 bases between. The V gene's germline CDR1 is SGHVS and CDR2 FQNEAQ. DNA of the CDR3: TGTGCCAGCAGGGGGAGAGGGGGGAGCTCCTACGAGCAGTACTTC. This encodes CASRGRGGSSYEQYF.

This clonotype was detected many times. V and J are TRBV20-1 and TRBJ2-5; 12 bases fit TRBD2. Germline trimming cut 0 bases from V and 2 bases from J; bases unmatched to any gene: 10. Germline loops: CDR1 DFQATT, CDR2 SNEGSKA (reference sequence). This CDR3 is built from 18 residues. This CDR3 is CSARDVATSGGQQETQYF. Written as DNA, the CDR3 is TGCAGTGCTAGAGATGTCGCGACTAGCGGGGGACAACAAGAGACCCAGTACTTC.

This clonotype was seen many times. This chain connects TRBV6-5 to TRBJ2-7; D gene unclear. CDR3 length: 15 residues. CDR1 is MNHEY and CDR2 is SVGAGI in the germline V gene. V dropped 0 bases and J dropped 3 bases, with 12 bases sitting between them. The chain's CDR3 is CASSYSLSTNYEQYF. For the CDR3, the DNA is TGTGCCAGCAGTTACTCGTTGTCTACGAACTACGAGCAGTACTTC.

V is TRBV5-1 and J is TRBJ2-5; tentative D call: TRBD1 (8 bases). Germline values: CDR1 SGHRS, CDR2 YFSETQ. The CDR3 is 15 amino acids. Deletions cut 0 bases from V and 1 base from J, with 10 bases between. The CDR3 nucleotides are TGCGCCAGCAGCTTGGACAGGGGGGGCCAAGAGACCCAGTACTTC. This translates into CASSLDRGGQETQYF. Drawing the rest from reference TRBV5-1 and TRBJ2-5, the complete variable domain is KAGVTQTPRYLIKTRGQQVTLSCSPISGHRSVSWYQQTPGQGLQFLFEYFSETQRNKGNFPGRFSGRQFSNSRSEMNVSTLELGDSALYLCASSLDRGGQETQYFGPGTRLLVL.

The count of this clonotype is one. A junction boundary mismatches the germline segment, possibly from a read error. This chain connects TRBV7-7 to TRBJ1-5; the match to TRBD1 covers 7 bases. This CDR3 region has 18 residues. Germline assignment: CDR1 SSHAT and CDR2 FNYEAQ (reference sequence). CDR3 nucleotides: TGTGCTAGCAGACGACGACGGCGACAGGGAGATCCCAATCAGCCCCAGCATTTT. Its protein is CASRRRRRQGDPNQPQHF.

The table lists this clonotype with many counts. The rearrangement joins TRBV20-1 to TRBJ2-7; TRBD2 agrees at 11 bases. The length of the CDR3 is 17 residues. CDR1 is DFQATT and CDR2 is SNEGSKA in the germline V gene (reference sequence). V lost 2 bases, J lost 5 bases, and 14 bases stayed unmatched. This CDR3 reads CSARSASGRILGDEQYF. The CDR3 DNA reads as TGCAGTGCTAGATCGGCTAGCGGGAGGATCCTAGGAGACGAGCAGTACTTC.

In this sample, this clonotype turned up many times. The chain employs TRBV2 and TRBJ2-7, with TRBD2 identical over 14 bases. Looked up from germline, CDR1 is SNHLY and CDR2 is FYNNEI. V lost 5 bases and J lost 2; bases outside the gene matches: 2. The CDR3 length is 15 residues. CDR3 sequence reads: CASSPTSGRAYEQYF. The CDR3 DNA follows: TGTGCCAGCAGTCCGACTAGCGGGAGGGCCTACGAGCAGTACTTC. Combining the CDR3 with reference TRBV2 and TRBJ2-7 gives the whole variable domain EPEVTQTPSHQVTQMGQEVILRCVPISNHLYFYWYRQILGQKVEFLVSFYNNEISEKSEIFDDQFSVERPDGSNFTLKIRSTKLEDSAMYFCASSPTSGRAYEQYFGPGTRLTVT.

This clonotype showed up many times. The chain combines TRBV11-2 with TRBJ2-5; D unclear. V lost 3 bases, J lost 3 bases, and 11 bases lay in between. CDR1 is SGHAT and CDR2 is FQNNGV in the germline V gene. The CDR3 consists of 14 residues. Here the CDR3 reads CASSFRDPKETQYF. The CDR3 region has the DNA TGTGCCAGCAGCTTCCGCGATCCGAAAGAGACCCAGTACTTC. Full variable domain (remainder filled in from reference TRBV11-2 and TRBJ2-5): EAGVAQSPRYKIIEKRQSVAFWCNPISGHATLYWYQQILGQGPKLLIQFQNNGVVDDSQLPKDRFSAERLKGVDSTLKIQPAKLEDSAVYLCASSFRDPKETQYFGPGTRLLVL.

This clonotype appeared many times. At one of its ends the junction is not consistent with the germline gene, which may arise from a read error. CDR3 nucleotide sequence: TGTGCCAGCTCACCACGGCACTCCCACGAGCAGTACTTC. Translation: CASSPRHSHEQYF. The rearrangement links TRBV18 to TRBJ2-7; D uncertain. Per germline, CDR1 KGHSH and CDR2 LQKENI. This CDR3 region has 13 residues.

V gene TRBV19 combines with J gene TRBJ2-3; D unresolved. This CDR3 spans 14 amino acids. Germline V CDR1 and CDR2: LNHDA, SQIVND (reference sequence). V shed 7 bases and J shed 6 bases, with 17 bases lying between them. CDR3 coding DNA: TGTGCCAGTACCCCCACCCGGCCCACGGATACGCAGTATTTT. Amino acid sequence: CASTPTRPTDTQYF.

In this sample, this clonotype turned up many times. The chain links TRBV20-1 to TRBJ2-7; D assignment may be TRBD1 or TRBD2 (5 bases each). V was pared by 0 bases and J by 0 bases, with 6 bases between. Germline lookup yields CDR1 DFQATT and CDR2 SNEGSKA (reference sequence). The CDR3 spans 13 residues. The CDR3: CSARDGTSYEQYF. CDR3 coding DNA: TGCAGTGCTAGAGATGGGACCTCCTACGAGCAGTACTTC.

This clonotype was detected only a few times. The J gene is TRBJ1-1, the V gene TRBV6-1, with D hard to call. The CDR3 consists of 11 residues. Deletions cut 6 bases from V and 7 bases from J, with 9 bases between. Germline values: CDR1 MNHNS, CDR2 SASEGT. The CDR3 loop reads CASSFGGEAFF. The CDR3, as DNA: TGTGCCAGCAGCTTCGGAGGTGAAGCTTTCTTT.

This clonotype was recorded at least ten times. This sequence joins TRBV2 and TRBJ2-3; 8 bases are a match to TRBD2. Germline V gene sequence: CDR1 SNHLY, CDR2 FYNNEI. The J segment lost 2 bases and the V segment lost 7 bases, leaving 5 bases of the junction unmatched. This CDR3 region has 14 residues. CDR3 sequence (DNA): TGTGCCAGCAAGCGGCGGGAGGACACAGATACGCAGTATTTT. Protein sequence: CASKRREDTDTQYF.

This clonotype has a count of ten or more. This chain connects TRBV6-6 to TRBJ2-7, with 10 bases matching TRBD2. Germline CDR1 reads MNHNY; CDR2 reads SVGAGI (reference sequence). The ends lost 2 bases at V and 2 bases at J; junction bases unmatched: 6. CDR3 length equals 16 residues. The CDR3: CASSYTSGINTYEQYF. The CDR3 DNA reads TGTGCCAGCAGTTACACTAGCGGGATTAATACCTACGAGCAGTACTTC.

This chain uses TRBV7-9 with TRBJ1-2, with no clear D. CDR1 and CDR2 (germline): SEHNR, FQNEAQ (reference sequence). The CDR3 runs 14 residues. Trimming pared 5 bases from V and 0 bases from J, leaving 10 bases between. The CDR3 spells CASSQRGANYGYTF. The CDR3 coding sequence is TGTGCCAGCAGCCAACGGGGAGCTAACTATGGCTACACCTTC.

This clonotype has ten or more counts. V gene TRBV3-1 combines with J gene TRBJ2-2; 9 bases line up with TRBD1. V was pared by 4 bases and J by 9 bases, with 6 bases of the junction left unmatched. There are 14 residues in the CDR3. Germline V gives CDR1 LGHDT, CDR2 YNNKEL (reference sequence). CDR3 coding DNA: TGTGCCAGCAGCCTACGGACAGGGGTGAGGGAGCTGTTTTTT. Its translation: CASSLRTGVRELFF. The variable domain in full, completed from reference TRBV3-1 and TRBJ2-2, reads DTAVSQTPKYLVTQMGNDKSIKCEQNLGHDTMYWYKQDSKKFLKIMFSYNNKELIINETVPNRFSPKSPDKAHLNLHINSLELGDSAVYFCASSLRTGVRELFFGEGSRLTVL.

By its share, this clonotype is medium-sized. The chain recombines TRBV28 with TRBJ2-5, with a possible D match to TRBD1 (7 bases). This CDR3 region has 14 residues. V lost 7 bases and J 2 bases, leaving 14 bases between the germline ends. Germline CDR1 and CDR2: MDHEN and SYDVKM. CDR3 in DNA: TGTGCCAGCATTAGTCAGGGGGGTCAAGAGACCCAGTACTTC. Protein: CASISQGGQETQYF.

The rearrangement links TRBV24-1 to TRBJ2-7; 14 nucleotides align to TRBD2. CDR1 and CDR2 (germline): KGHDR, SFDVKD. The CDR3 is 17 residues long. J was trimmed by 5 bases and V by 2 bases; bases with no gene match: 7. CDR3 nucleotide sequence: TGTGCCACCAGTGATTCTTCGGGACTAGCGGGAGTACACGAGCAGTACTTC. This translates into CATSDSSGLAGVHEQYF.

About this clonotype: Possible read error: a much larger clone is one base away. Written as DNA, the CDR3 is TGTGGCAGCAGTTTCGGGGCGGGCGGGCCTACCTACGAGCAGTACTTC. Amino acid sequence: CGSSFGAGGPTYEQYF. The chain employs TRBV27 and TRBJ2-7; TRBD1 or TRBD2 may be the D gene (5 bases each). CDR1 is MNHEY, CDR2 SMNVEV, per germline (reference sequence). The CDR3 totals 16 residues.

This clonotype was found many times. V and J are TRBV28 and TRBJ1-5; D call uncertain. The V gene's germline CDR1 is MDHEN and CDR2 SYDVKM. This CDR3 is 12 amino acids long. V lost 6 bases and J 4 bases, leaving 7 bases between the germline ends. The CDR3 DNA follows: TGTGCCAGCAGGCCGATGAATCAGCCCCAGCATTTT. This sequence encodes CASRPMNQPQHF.